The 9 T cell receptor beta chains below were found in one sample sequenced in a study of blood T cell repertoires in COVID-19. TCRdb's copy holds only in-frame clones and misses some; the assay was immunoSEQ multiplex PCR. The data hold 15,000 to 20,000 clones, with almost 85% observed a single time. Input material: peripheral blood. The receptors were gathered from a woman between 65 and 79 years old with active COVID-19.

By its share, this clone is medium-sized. CDR3 amino acids: CASSRRGPGQGYGYTF. DNA of the CDR3: TGCGCCAGCAGTCGGCGGGGACCGGGACAGGGGTATGGCTACACCTTC. The chain couples TRBV23-1 to TRBJ1-2; 10 nucleotides line up with TRBD1. TRBV23-1 counts as an open reading frame of uncertain function. The CDR3 has 16 residues. The V gene end was trimmed by 4 bases and the J gene end by 5 bases; junction bases not matched to a gene: 10.

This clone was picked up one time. CDR3 amino acids: CASSPSPGTLVSYEQYF. The DNA for the CDR3 is TGTGCCAGCAGCCCCTCCCCCGGGACATTAGTTTCCTACGAGCAGTACTTC. The chain carries TRBV5-6 and TRBJ2-7, with TRBD1 as a possible D gene (6 bases). The CDR3 has 17 residues. CDR1 and CDR2 from the germline V gene are SGHDT and YYEEEE. Trimming pared 4 bases from V and 1 base from J, leaving 21 bases between.

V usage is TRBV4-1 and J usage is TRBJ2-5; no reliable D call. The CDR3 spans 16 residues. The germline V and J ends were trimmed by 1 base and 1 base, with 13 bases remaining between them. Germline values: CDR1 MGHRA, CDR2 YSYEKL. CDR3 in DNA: TGCGCCAGCAGCCAAGGGGTACTATCTGCCCAAGAGACCCAGTACTTC. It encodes CASSQGVLSAQETQYF.

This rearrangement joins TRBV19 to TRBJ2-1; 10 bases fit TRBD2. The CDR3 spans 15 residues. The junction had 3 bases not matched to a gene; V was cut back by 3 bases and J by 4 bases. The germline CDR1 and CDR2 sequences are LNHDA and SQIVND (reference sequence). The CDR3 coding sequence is TGTGCCAGTAGTATTGGGACTAGCGATTACAATGAGCAGTTCTTC. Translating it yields CASSIGTSDYNEQFF.

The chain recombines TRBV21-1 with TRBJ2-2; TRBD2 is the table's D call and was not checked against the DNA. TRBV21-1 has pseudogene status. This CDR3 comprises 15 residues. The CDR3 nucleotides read TGTGCCAGCAGACTAGCGGATCCGAACACCGGGGAGCTGTTTTTT. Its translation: CASRLADPNTGELFF.

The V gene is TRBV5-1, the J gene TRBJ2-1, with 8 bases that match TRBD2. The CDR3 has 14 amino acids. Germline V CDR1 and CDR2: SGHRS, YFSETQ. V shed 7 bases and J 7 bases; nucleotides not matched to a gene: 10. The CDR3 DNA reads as TGCGCCAGCGGTAGCGGGGTTTCTGGGAATGAGCAGTTCTTC. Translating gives CASGSGVSGNEQFF.

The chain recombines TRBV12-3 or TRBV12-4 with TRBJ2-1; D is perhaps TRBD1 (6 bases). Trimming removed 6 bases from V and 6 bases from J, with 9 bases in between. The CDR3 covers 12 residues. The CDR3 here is CASSPDSNEQFF. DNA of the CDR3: TGTGCCAGCAGCCCGGACAGCAATGAGCAGTTCTTC.

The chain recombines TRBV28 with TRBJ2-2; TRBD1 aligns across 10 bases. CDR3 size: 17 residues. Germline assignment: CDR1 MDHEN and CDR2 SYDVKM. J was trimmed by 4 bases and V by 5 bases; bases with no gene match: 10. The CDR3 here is CASSPWSGTGVTGELFF. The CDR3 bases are TGTGCCAGCAGTCCATGGAGTGGGACAGGGGTCACCGGGGAGCTGTTTTTT.

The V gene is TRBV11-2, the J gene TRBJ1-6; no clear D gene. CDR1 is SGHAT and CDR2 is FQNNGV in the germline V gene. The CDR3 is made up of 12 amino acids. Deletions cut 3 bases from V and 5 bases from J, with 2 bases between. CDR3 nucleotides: TGTGCCAGCAGCTTTAATAATTCACCCCTCCACTTT. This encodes CASSFNNSPLHF.